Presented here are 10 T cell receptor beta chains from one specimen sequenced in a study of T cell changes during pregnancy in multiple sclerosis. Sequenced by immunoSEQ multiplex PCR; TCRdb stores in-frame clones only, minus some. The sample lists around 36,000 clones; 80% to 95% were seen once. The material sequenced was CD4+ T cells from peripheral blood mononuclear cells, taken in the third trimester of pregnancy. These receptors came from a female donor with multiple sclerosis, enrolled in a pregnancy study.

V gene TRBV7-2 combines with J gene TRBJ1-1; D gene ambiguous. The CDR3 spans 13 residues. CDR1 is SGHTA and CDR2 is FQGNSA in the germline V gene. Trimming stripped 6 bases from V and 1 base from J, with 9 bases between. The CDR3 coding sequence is TGTGCCAGCAGTCCGGGGAGGAACACTGAAGCTTTCTTT. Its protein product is CASSPGRNTEAFF. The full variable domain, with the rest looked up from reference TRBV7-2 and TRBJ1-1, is GAGVSQSPSNKVTEKGKDVELRCDPISGHTALYWYRQSLGQGLEFLIYFQGNSAPDKSGLPSDRFSAERTGGSVSTLTIQRTQQEDSAVYLCASSPGRNTEAFFGQGTRLTVV.

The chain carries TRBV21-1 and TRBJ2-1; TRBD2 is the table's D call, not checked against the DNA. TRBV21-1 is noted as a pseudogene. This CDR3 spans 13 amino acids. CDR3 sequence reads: CASTQGAAGEQFF. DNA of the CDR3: TGTGCCAGCACCCAAGGGGCCGCGGGAGAGCAGTTCTTC.

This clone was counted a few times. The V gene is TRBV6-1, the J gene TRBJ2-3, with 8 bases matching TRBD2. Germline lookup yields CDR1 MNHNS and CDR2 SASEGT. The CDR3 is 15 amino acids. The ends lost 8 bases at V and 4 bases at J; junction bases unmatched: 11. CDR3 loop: CASRPVSGKSDTQYF. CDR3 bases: TGTGCCAGCCGCCCGGTTAGCGGGAAGTCAGATACGCAGTATTTT.

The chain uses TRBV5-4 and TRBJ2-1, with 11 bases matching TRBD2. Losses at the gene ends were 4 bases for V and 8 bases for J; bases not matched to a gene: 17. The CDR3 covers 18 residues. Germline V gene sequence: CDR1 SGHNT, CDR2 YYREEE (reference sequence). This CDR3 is CASSVYSGRAQDTDEQFF. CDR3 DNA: TGTGCCAGCAGCGTCTATAGCGGGAGGGCGCAGGATACAGATGAGCAGTTCTTC.

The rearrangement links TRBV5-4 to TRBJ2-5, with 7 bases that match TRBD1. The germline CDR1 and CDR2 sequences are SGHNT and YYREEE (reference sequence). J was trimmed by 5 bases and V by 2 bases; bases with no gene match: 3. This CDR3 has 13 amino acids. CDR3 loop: CASSFRQGETQYF. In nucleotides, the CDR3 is TGTGCCAGCAGCTTCCGACAGGGTGAGACCCAGTACTTC.

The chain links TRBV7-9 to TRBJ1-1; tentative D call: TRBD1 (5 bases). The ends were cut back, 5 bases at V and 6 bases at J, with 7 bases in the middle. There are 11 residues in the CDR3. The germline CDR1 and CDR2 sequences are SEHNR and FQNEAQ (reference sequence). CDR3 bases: TGTGCCAGCAGCACGGGGGCTGAAGCTTTCTTT. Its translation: CASSTGAEAFF.

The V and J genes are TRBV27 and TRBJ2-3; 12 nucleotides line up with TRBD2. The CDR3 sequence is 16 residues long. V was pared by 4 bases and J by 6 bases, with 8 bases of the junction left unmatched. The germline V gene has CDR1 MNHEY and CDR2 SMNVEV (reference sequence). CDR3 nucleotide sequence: TGTGCCAGCAGTTCTATCGGACTAGCGGGATGGGATACGCAGTATTTT. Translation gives CASSSIGLAGWDTQYF.

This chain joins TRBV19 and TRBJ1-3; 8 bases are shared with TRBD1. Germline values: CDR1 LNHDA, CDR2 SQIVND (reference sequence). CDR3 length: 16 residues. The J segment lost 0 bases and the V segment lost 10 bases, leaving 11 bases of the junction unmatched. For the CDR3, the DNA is TGTGCCACTCGGGACAGGCGAAAAAGCTCTGGAAACACCATATATTTT. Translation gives CATRDRRKSSGNTIYF.

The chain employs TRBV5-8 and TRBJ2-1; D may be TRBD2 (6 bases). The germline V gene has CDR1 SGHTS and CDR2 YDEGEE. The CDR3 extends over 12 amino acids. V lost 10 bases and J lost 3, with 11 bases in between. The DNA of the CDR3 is TGTGCCGGGGCTAGCGACTACAATGAGCAGTTCTTC. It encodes CAGASDYNEQFF.

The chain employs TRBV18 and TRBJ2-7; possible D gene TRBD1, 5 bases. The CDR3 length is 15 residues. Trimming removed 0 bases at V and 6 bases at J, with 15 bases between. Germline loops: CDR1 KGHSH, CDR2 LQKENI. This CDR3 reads CASSPPRGTGSEQYF. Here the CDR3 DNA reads TGTGCCAGCTCACCACCAAGGGGTACGGGCTCCGAGCAGTACTTC.